This is a list of T cell receptor beta chains from one sample in a study of cytomegalovirus exposure and HLA in healthy donors. Profiled with immunoSEQ multiplex PCR; TCRdb holds only in-frame clones, not every one. The sample lists 220,000 or so clones; approximately 78% were seen once. Sequencing used PBMCs. These receptors all come from a woman in her thirties or forties in good health and CMV-seronegative. Both conserved end residues are part of each CDR3. A D gene is named only where the DNA matches it firmly. Clone size is not always given. Where it is, it says once, few, many or a class for expanded clones.

abundance	len	v_gene	d_gene	j_gene	CDR3nt	CDR3aa
once	14	TRBV19	-	TRBJ1-1	TGTGCCAGTAGTATATTTCAGGCGAACACTGAAGCTTTCTTT	CASSIFQANTEAFF
-	17	TRBV4-1	-	TRBJ2-1	TGCGCCAGCAGCCTTTCCCCCGGCAGGGGACGGTACAATGAGCAGTTCTTC	CASSLSPGRGRYNEQFF
-	13	TRBV30	-	TRBJ2-3	TGTGCCTGGAATAAAGGTGGGCCAGATACGCAGTATTTT	CAWNKGGPDTQYF
-	14	TRBV19	-	TRBJ2-5	TGTGCCAGTAGGCAGACAGGTCCCGCAGAGACCCAGTACTTC	CASRQTGPAETQYF
-	14	TRBV2	-	TRBJ1-3	TGTGCCAGCGGAGGAGGGGTTCATGGAAACACCATATATTTT	CASGGGVHGNTIYF
-	14	TRBV10-3	TRBD2	TRBJ2-7	TGTGCCATCAGTGAGAGGGGACTAGAAGGCGAGCAGTACTTC	CAISERGLEGEQYF
few	14	TRBV27	TRBD1	TRBJ2-7	TGTGCCAGCAGTCGACAGGGGGCGGTCTACGAGCAGTACTTC	CASSRQGAVYEQYF
-	14	TRBV14	TRBD2	TRBJ2-3	TGTGCCAGCAGTTGGACTAGTATTTCAGATACGCAGTATTTT	CASSWTSISDTQYF
-	15	TRBV11-2	-	TRBJ2-7	TGTGCCAGCAGCTTATTTAAACAGAGCTCCTACGAGCAGTACTTC	CASSLFKQSSYEQYF
-	14	TRBV29-1	-	TRBJ1-3	TGCAGCGTTGAACCGGGTTTGGTCGGAAACACCATATATTTT	CSVEPGLVGNTIYF
-	15	TRBV18	-	TRBJ2-2	TGTGCCAGCTCACCACCGTCTAGGAACACCGGGGAGCTGTTTTTT	CASSPPSRNTGELFF
-	15	TRBV19	-	TRBJ1-1	TGTGCCAGTAGTATCCGAGGGCCCTTGAACACTGAAGCTTTCTTT	CASSIRGPLNTEAFF
-	17	TRBV5-4	-	TRBJ2-1	TGTGCCAGCAGCCGGGGACTGGAGGCGGGGCTCGGCAATGAGCAGTTCTTC	CASSRGLEAGLGNEQFF
-	15	TRBV7-2	TRBD1	TRBJ1-5	TGTGCCAGCAGCTTAGGAACAGGGGGCGGTCAGCCCCAGCATTTT	CASSLGTGGGQPQHF
-	13	TRBV6-5	-	TRBJ2-5	TGTGCCAGCAGTTATACTGGTCAAGAGACCCAGTACTTC	CASSYTGQETQYF
few	13	TRBV7-2	-	TRBJ1-1	TGTGCCGGAGGAGCGAACCAGAACACTGAAGCTTTCTTT	CAGGANQNTEAFF
-	14	TRBV5-1	TRBD2	TRBJ2-3	TGCGCCAGCAGCTTTAGCGGGCGCACAGATACGCAGTATTTT	CASSFSGRTDTQYF
-	13	TRBV13	-	TRBJ1-1	TGTGCCAGCAGCCAGACACGGAACACTGAAGCTTTCTTT	CASSQTRNTEAFF
few	14	TRBV6-1	TRBD2	TRBJ2-3	TGTGCCAGCAGTGGGACTAGGAGCTCAGATACGCAGTATTTT	CASSGTRSSDTQYF
-	18	TRBV4-2	TRBD1	TRBJ1-1	TGTGCCAGCAGCCAAGATGAGCCGGCAGGGGGCATGAACACTGAAGCTTTCTTT	CASSQDEPAGGMNTEAFF